One sample yielded the 15 T cell receptor beta chains listed below, sequenced in a study of T cell clonality in common variable immunodeficiency. Study results and caveats: Common variable immunodeficiency TCR beta sequences reportedly had fewer deletions and N-nucleotide insertions.

Clones were sequenced by immunoSEQ multiplex PCR, and TCRdb holds only the in-frame ones, with some missing. The record shows 25,000 to 35,000 clones for this sample, with no singletons present. Their target antigens are unknown. The sample consisted of peripheral blood mononuclear cells. The receptors here all came from a human donor with common variable immunodeficiency.

This clone showed up many times. The CDR3 end falls 3 residues outside the read, so it is completed with the germline J gene. This sequence joins TRBV20-1 and TRBJ2-7; 8 nucleotides match TRBD1. The germline gives CDR1 DFQATT, CDR2 SNEGSKA (reference sequence). The CDR3 is 14 amino acids. The V segment lost 6 bases and the J segment 5 bases; nucleotides outside the gene matches: 12. CDR3 region: CSAEPSRGLHEQYF. The covered CDR3 bases are TGCAGTGCCGAACCAAGCAGGGGGCTCCACGAG.

Of note for this clone: The CDR3 is cut off 3 residues early in the read; its end comes from the germline J gene. The chain couples TRBV20-1 to TRBJ1-2; TRBD1 matches at 9 bases. V lost 5 bases and J lost 3; bases outside the gene matches: 4. This CDR3 has 13 residues. The germline gives CDR1 DFQATT, CDR2 SNEGSKA (reference sequence). The chain's CDR3 is CSAFTGGDYGYTF. The sequenced part of the CDR3 DNA is TGCAGTGCTTTTACAGGGGGCGACTATGGC.

About this clone itself: The read gets to within 3 residues of the CDR3 end, and the germline J gene fills in the rest. This chain uses TRBV30 with TRBJ2-7; D gene uncertain. The CDR3 runs 11 residues. The V gene's germline CDR1 is GTSNPN and CDR2 SVGIG (reference sequence). V was clipped by 3 bases and J by 3 bases, with 6 bases between them. The CDR3 here is CAWRSVYEQYF. The part of the CDR3 DNA that was read is TGTGCCTGGAGGTCCGTCTACGAG.

This clone was observed at least ten times. The read terminates 3 residues ahead of where the CDR3 ends, so the germline J gene completes it. This rearrangement joins TRBV10-3 to TRBJ2-7; TRBD1 matches at 7 bases. With 6 bases clipped from V and 6 bases from J, the junction kept 5 bases outside the gene matches. Per germline, CDR1 ENHRY and CDR2 SYGVKD. This CDR3 has 12 amino acids. Incomplete CDR3 DNA: TGTGCCATCAGGGAACAGGGGAGCGAG. Translated, it gives CAIREQGSE. The complete CDR3 reads CAIREQGSEQYF.

On this clone itself: The read ends 3 residues shy of where the CDR3 ends; the end is completed using the germline J gene. This chain uses TRBV19 with TRBJ1-6; 9 nucleotides align to TRBD1. This CDR3 is built from 15 residues. Unmatched junction bases numbered 6, after V lost 3 bases and J lost 9 bases. CDR1 is LNHDA, CDR2 SQIVND, per germline (reference sequence). CDR3 protein: CASSMRTGEGSPLHF. The CDR3 bases that were read are TGTGCCAGTAGTATGAGGACAGGGGAAGGTTCACCC.

Notes on this clone: The read is 3 residues too short to cover the CDR3 end, so that end is filled in from the germline J gene. This chain links TRBV20-1 with TRBJ2-7; 11 bases match TRBD1. The trim removed 6 bases at V and 3 bases at J, leaving 10 bases unmatched. The CDR3 extends over 15 amino acids. Germline values: CDR1 DFQATT, CDR2 SNEGSKA (reference sequence). The sequenced CDR3 bases are TGCAGTGCGCCAACCCCCGGGACAGGGGGCTACGAG. Protein sequence: CSAPTPGTGGYE. In full, the CDR3 is CSAPTPGTGGYEQYF.

As concerns this clone: The read comes to an end 3 residues before the CDR3 does, leaving the germline J gene to fill in the end. The rearrangement joins TRBV19 to TRBJ1-5; D ambiguous. CDR1 is LNHDA, CDR2 SQIVND, per germline (reference sequence). This CDR3 has 12 amino acids. Between the trimmed V and J ends, which lost 7 bases and 0 bases, there was a span of 4 bases. Partial CDR3 DNA: TGTGCCAGTACTTTTAGCAATCAGCCC. Amino acid sequence: CASTFSNQP. The entire CDR3 protein is CASTFSNQPQHF.

Notes on this clone: Coverage ceases 3 residues before the CDR3 finishes, and the germline J gene fills in the end. The genes are TRBV19 and TRBJ1-6; 7 bases map to TRBD1. The J segment lost 3 bases and the V segment lost 3 bases, leaving 11 bases of the junction unmatched. CDR1 is LNHDA and CDR2 is SQIVND in the germline V gene (reference sequence). This CDR3 has 18 amino acids. The covered CDR3 bases are TGTGCCAGTAGTATGGTCGGAGGGGGCAGTGACTATAATTCACCC. This encodes CASSMVGGGSDYNSP. The whole CDR3 region reads CASSMVGGGSDYNSPLHF.

This clone occurred a few times. The CDR3 end is not reached by the read, which stops 3 residues before it; the germline J gene fills it in. The chain uses TRBV30 and TRBJ1-2; D is ambiguous. Germline V gene lookup returns CDR1 GTSNPN and CDR2 SVGIG (reference sequence). V was pared by 5 bases and J by 6 bases, with 13 bases between. The CDR3 spans 12 residues. CDR3 loop: CAWSPDSNGYTF. The covered CDR3 bases are TGTGCCTGGTCGCCCGATTCTAATGGC.

There are many counts of this clone. The missing CDR3 end, 3 residues past where the read stops, is filled in from the germline J gene. The chain couples TRBV18 to TRBJ2-5, with TRBD2 matching over 8 bases. The germline CDR1 and CDR2 sequences are KGHSH and LQKENI. After removal of 5 bases from V and 4 bases from J, the junction contained 6 bases not matched to a gene. This CDR3 is built from 14 residues. CDR3 in amino acids: CASSSGTRGETQYF. CDR3 bases read: TGTGCCAGCTCATCCGGGACTAGGGGAGAGACC. Supplemented by reference TRBV18 and TRBJ2-5, the full variable domain reads NAGVMQNPRHLVRRRGQEARLRCSPMKGHSHVYWYRQLPEEGLKFMVYLQKENIIDESGMPKERFSAEFPKEGPSILRIQQVVRGDSAAYFCASSSGTRGETQYFGPGTRLLVL.

A note on this clone: The sequence runs out 3 residues before the end of the CDR3; the remainder is reconstructed from the germline J gene. The rearrangement uses TRBV2 and TRBJ2-2; the match to TRBD2 covers 15 bases. The V segment lost 7 bases and the J segment 4 bases; nucleotides outside the gene matches: 7. From germline, CDR1 is SNHLY and CDR2 FYNNEI. There are 17 residues in the CDR3. CDR3 amino acids: CASILGLAGGRTGELFF. Incomplete CDR3 DNA: TGTGCCAGCATCCTGGGACTAGCGGGGGGCCGCACCGGGGAG. Based on the CDR3 plus reference TRBV2 and TRBJ2-2, the full variable domain is EPEVTQTPSHQVTQMGQEVILRCVPISNHLYFYWYRQILGQKVEFLVSFYNNEISEKSEIFDDQFSVERPDGSNFTLKIRSTKLEDSAMYFCASILGLAGGRTGELFFGEGSRLTVL.

There are a few counts of this clone. Read coverage stops 3 residues before the CDR3 terminus; the germline J gene supplies the remainder. The V and J genes are TRBV2 and TRBJ1-1; D is possibly TRBD1 (6 bases). Germline V gene lookup returns CDR1 SNHLY and CDR2 FYNNEI. CDR3 size: 13 residues. V shed 3 bases and J shed 5 bases, with 10 bases lying between them. The chain's CDR3 is CASSEDSHTEAFF. Incomplete CDR3 DNA: TGTGCCAGCAGTGAGGACAGTCATACTGAA.

This clone was counted only a few times. The read ends 3 residues early relative to the CDR3; the germline J gene fills the gap. The chain employs TRBV19 and TRBJ1-4; 9 bases are a match to TRBD1. This CDR3 region has 15 residues. Germline V lookup: CDR1 LNHDA, CDR2 SQIVND (reference sequence). After removal of 4 bases from V and 8 bases from J, the junction contained 8 bases not matched to a gene. The CDR3 DNA, read in part, is TGTGCCAGTAGTACTTCCGGGACAGGGATCGAAAAA. Protein sequence: CASSTSGTGIEK. The entire CDR3 reads CASSTSGTGIEKLFF.

This clone was counted at least ten times. The missing CDR3 end, 3 residues past where the read stops, is filled in from the germline J gene. The chain links TRBV11-2 to TRBJ2-1; 7 positions agree with TRBD2. V trimming: 4 bases; J trimming: 8 bases; junction bases outside the gene matches: 5. Germline V gene sequence: CDR1 SGHAT, CDR2 FQNNGV. There are 13 residues in the CDR3. The chain's CDR3 is CASSSNGGDEQFF. The DNA read from the CDR3 is TGTGCCAGCAGCTCGAATGGGGGGGATGAG.

To note about this clone: The CDR3 goes on 3 residues after the read ends, and that part is filled in from the germline J gene. The chain uses TRBV2 and TRBJ2-7, with D maybe TRBD1 (6 bases). The CDR3 has 16 amino acids. Germline V gives CDR1 SNHLY, CDR2 FYNNEI. Trimming removed 0 bases from V and 2 bases from J, with 14 bases in between. This CDR3 is CASSEAWAGVTYEQYF. The sequenced CDR3 bases are TGTGCCAGCAGTGAAGCGTGGGCAGGGGTAACCTACGAG. The variable domain in full, completed from reference TRBV2 and TRBJ2-7, reads EPEVTQTPSHQVTQMGQEVILRCVPISNHLYFYWYRQILGQKVEFLVSFYNNEISEKSEIFDDQFSVERPDGSNFTLKIRSTKLEDSAMYFCASSEAWAGVTYEQYFGPGTRLTVT.